This T cell receptor (beta chain) comes out of a study of CD4 T cells in relation to SARS-CoV-2 and coronaviruses. Across the whole study: TCR beta CDR3s were sequenced after 10-day antigen culture of PBMCs. Crossreactive spike epitopes shared across donors were mapped to their HLA restriction.

The CDR3 contains 14 residues. CDR1 LGHNT and CDR2 FRNRAP come from the germline V gene. Trimming removed 1 base from V and 3 bases from J; junction bases left unmatched: 0. With regard to this clone: Its antigen is unidentified.

Before the COVID-19 pandemic, during about 2011-2019, CD4+ T cells were taken from unexposed donors. Isolation of CD4+ T cells took place after about 9 days in culture. Unexposed-donor CD4+ T cells were probed with SARS-CoV-2 S/N and four cold-coronavirus spikes, cells permitting. Repertoires were generated with immunoSEQ multiplex PCR, while TCRdb's copy carries only in-frame clones and drops some. Of roughly 31,000 clones in the sample, around 72% are singletons; the top ten hold approximately 13%. The clonotype comes from a human donor in good health. The rearrangement joins TRBV12-5 to TRBJ1-3, with 7 bases identical to TRBD1. The sample consisted of CD4+ T cells from PBMCs, cultured in vitro. For the CDR3, the DNA is TGTGCTAGTGGTTTGGGACAGGGTGGAAACACCATATATTTT. Translation gives CASGLGQGGNTIYF.